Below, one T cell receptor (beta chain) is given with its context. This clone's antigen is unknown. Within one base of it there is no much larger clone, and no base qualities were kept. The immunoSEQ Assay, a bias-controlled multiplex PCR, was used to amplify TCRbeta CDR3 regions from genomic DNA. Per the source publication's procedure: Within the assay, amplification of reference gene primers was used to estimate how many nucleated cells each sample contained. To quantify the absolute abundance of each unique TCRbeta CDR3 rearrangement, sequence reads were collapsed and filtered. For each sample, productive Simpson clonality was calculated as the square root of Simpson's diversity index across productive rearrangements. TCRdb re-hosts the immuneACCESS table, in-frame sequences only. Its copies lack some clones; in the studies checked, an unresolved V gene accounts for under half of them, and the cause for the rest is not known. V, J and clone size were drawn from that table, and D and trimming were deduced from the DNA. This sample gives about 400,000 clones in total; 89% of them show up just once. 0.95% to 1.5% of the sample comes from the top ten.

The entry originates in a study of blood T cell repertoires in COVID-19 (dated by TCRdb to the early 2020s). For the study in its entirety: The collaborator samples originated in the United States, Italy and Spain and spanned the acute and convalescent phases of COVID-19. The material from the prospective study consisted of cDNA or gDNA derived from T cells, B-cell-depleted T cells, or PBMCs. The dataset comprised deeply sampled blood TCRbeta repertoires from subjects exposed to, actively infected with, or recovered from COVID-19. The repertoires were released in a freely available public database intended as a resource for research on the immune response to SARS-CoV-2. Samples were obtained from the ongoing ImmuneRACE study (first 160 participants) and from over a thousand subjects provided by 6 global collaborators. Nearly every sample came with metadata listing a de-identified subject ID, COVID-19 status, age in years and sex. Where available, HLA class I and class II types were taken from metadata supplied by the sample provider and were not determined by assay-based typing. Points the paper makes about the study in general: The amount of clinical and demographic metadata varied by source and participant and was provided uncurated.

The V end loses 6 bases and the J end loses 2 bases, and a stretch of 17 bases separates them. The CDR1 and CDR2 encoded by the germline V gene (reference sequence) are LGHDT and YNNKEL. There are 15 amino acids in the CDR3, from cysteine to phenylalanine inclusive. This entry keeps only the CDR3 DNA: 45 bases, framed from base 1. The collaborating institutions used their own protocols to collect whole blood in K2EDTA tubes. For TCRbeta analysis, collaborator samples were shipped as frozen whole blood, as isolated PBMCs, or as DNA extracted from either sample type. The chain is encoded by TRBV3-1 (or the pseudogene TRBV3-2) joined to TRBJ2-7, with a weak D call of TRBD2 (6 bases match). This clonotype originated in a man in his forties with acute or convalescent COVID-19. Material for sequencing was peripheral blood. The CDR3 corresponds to CASSLPGRGTYEQYF. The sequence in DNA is TGTGCCAGCAGTCTCCCCGGCCGGGGGACCTACGAGCAGTACTTC.